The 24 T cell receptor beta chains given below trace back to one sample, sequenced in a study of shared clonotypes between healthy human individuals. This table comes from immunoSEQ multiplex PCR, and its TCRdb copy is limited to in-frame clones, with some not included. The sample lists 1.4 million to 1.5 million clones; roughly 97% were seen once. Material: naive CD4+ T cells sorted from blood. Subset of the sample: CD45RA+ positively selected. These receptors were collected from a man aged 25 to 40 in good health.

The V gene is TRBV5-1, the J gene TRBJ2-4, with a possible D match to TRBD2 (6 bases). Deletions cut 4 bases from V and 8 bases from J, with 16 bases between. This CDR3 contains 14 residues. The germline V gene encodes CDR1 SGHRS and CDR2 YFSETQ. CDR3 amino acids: CASSPGGIGDIQYF. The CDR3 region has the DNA TGCGCCAGCAGCCCTGGGGGGATTGGGGACATTCAGTACTTC.

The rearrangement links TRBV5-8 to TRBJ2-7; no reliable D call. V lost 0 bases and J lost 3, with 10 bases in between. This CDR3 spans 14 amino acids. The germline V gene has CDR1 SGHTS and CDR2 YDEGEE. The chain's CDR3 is CASSLDRAGYEQYF. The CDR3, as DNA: TGTGCCAGCAGCTTGGATCGGGCTGGCTACGAGCAGTACTTC.

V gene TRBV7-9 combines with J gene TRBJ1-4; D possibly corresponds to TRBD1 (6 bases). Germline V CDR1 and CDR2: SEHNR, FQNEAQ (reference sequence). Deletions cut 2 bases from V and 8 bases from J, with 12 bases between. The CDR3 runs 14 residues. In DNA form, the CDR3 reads TGTGCCAGCAGCTTAAGCACAGGGAAGGAAAAACTGTTTTTT. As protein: CASSLSTGKEKLFF.

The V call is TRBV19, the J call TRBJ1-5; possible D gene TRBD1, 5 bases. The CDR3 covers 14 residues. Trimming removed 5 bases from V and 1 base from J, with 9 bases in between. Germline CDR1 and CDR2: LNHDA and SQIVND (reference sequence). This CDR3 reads CASSGAGSNQPQHF. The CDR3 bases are TGTGCCAGTAGTGGGGCAGGAAGCAATCAGCCCCAGCATTTT.

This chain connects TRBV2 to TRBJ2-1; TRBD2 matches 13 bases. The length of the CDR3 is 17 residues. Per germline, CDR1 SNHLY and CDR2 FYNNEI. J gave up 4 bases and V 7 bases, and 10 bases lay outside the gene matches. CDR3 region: CASTQGSGLAGYNEQFF. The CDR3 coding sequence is TGTGCCAGCACACAGGGGTCGGGACTAGCGGGATACAATGAGCAGTTCTTC.

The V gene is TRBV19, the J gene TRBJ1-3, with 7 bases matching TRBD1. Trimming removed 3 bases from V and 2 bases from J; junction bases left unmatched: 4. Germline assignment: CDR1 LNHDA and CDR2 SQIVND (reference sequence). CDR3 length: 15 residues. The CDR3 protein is CASSITGAAGNTIYF. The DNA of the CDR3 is TGTGCCAGTAGTATCACAGGGGCGGCTGGAAACACCATATATTTT.

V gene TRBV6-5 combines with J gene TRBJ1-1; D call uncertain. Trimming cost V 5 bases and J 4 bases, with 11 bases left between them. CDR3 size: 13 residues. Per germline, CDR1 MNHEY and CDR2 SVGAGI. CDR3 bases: TGTGCCAGCAGTACGGTGTCCGTCACTGAAGCTTTCTTT. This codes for CASSTVSVTEAFF.

CDR3 residues: CSVERRGAYNEQFF. The CDR3 DNA is TGCAGCGTTGAGCGCAGGGGCGCCTACAATGAGCAGTTCTTC. The chain couples TRBV29-1 to TRBJ2-1, with D perhaps matching TRBD1 (6 bases). This CDR3 has 14 residues. Trimming removed 3 bases from V and 2 bases from J, with 11 bases in between. Germline V gene sequence: CDR1 SQVTM, CDR2 ANQGSEA.

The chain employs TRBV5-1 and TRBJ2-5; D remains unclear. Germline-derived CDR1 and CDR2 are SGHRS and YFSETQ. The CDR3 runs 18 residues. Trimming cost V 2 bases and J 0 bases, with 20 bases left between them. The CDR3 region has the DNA TGCGCCAGCAGCTTACAACTTCGGGTGACGAGACACCAAGAGACCCAGTACTTC. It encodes CASSLQLRVTRHQETQYF. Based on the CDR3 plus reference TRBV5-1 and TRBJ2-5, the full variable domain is KAGVTQTPRYLIKTRGQQVTLSCSPISGHRSVSWYQQTPGQGLQFLFEYFSETQRNKGNFPGRFSGRQFSNSRSEMNVSTLELGDSALYLCASSLQLRVTRHQETQYFGPGTRLLVL.

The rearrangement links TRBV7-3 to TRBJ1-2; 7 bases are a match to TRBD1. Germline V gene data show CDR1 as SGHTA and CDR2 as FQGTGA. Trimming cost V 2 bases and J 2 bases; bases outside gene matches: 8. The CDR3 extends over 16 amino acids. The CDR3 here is CASSLGGTDVNYGYTF. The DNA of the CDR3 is TGTGCCAGCAGCTTAGGGGGGACAGACGTAAACTATGGCTACACCTTC.

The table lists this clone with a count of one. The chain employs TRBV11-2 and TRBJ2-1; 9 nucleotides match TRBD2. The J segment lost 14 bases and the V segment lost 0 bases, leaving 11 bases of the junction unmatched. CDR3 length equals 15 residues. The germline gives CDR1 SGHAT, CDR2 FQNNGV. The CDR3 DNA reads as TGTGCCAGCAGCTTAGATGATTTTCGGGCTAGCGGGAAGTTCTTC. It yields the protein CASSLDDFRASGKFF.

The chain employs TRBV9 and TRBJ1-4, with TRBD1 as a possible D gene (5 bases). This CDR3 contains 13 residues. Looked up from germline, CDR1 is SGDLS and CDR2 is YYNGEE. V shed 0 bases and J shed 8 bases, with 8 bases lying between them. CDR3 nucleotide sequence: TGTGCCAGCAGCGTAGAGGGACGGGAAAAACTGTTTTTT. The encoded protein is CASSVEGREKLFF.

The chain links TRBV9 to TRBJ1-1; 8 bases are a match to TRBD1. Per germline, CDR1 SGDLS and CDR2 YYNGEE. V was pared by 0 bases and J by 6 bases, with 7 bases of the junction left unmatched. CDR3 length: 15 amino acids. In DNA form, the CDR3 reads TGTGCCAGCAGCGTAGGCGCCCGGACAGGGTCTGAAGCTTTCTTT. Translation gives CASSVGARTGSEAFF.

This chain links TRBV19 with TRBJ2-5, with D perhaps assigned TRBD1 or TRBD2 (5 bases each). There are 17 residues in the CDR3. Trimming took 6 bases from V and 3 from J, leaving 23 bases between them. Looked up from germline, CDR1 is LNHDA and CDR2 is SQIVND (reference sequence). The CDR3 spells CASSNLKGRGFKETQYF. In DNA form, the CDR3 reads TGTGCCAGTAGCAACCTCAAGGGGCGAGGGTTTAAAGAGACCCAGTACTTC. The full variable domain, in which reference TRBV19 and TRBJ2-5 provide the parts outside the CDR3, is DGGITQSPKYLFRKEGQNVTLSCEQNLNHDAMYWYRQDPGQGLRLIYYSQIVNDFQKGDIAEGYSVSREKKESFPLTVTSAQKNPTAFYLCASSNLKGRGFKETQYFGPGTRLLVL.

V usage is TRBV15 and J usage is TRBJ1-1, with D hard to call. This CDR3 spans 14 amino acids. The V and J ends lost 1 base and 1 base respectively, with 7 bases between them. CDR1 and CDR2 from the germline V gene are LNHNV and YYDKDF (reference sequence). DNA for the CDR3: TGTGCCACCAGCAGAGCAGGCTCGAACACTGAAGCTTTCTTT. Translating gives CATSRAGSNTEAFF.

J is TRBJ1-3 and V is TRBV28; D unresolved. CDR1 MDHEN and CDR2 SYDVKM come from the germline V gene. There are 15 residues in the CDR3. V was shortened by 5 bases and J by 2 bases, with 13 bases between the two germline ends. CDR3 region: CASSPPGFAGNTIYF. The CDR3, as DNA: TGTGCCAGCAGTCCCCCGGGGTTCGCTGGAAACACCATATATTTT.

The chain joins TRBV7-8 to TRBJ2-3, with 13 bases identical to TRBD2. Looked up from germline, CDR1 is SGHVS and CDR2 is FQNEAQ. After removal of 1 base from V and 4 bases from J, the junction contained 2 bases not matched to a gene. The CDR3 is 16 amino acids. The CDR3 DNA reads TGTGCCAGCAGCTTAGGGACTAGCGGGAGCGCAGATACGCAGTATTTT. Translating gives CASSLGTSGSADTQYF.

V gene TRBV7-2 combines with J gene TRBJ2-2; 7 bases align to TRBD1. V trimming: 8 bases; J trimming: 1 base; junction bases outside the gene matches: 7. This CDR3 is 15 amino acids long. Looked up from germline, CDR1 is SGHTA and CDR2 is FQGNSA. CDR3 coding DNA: TGTGCCAGCGGATCGCGACAGGGGAACACCGGGGAGCTGTTTTTT. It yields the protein CASGSRQGNTGELFF. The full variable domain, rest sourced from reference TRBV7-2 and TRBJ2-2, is GAGVSQSPSNKVTEKGKDVELRCDPISGHTALYWYRQSLGQGLEFLIYFQGNSAPDKSGLPSDRFSAERTGGSVSTLTIQRTQQEDSAVYLCASGSRQGNTGELFFGEGSRLTVL.

This CDR3 reads CASSLAHSAYEQYF. CDR3 DNA: TGTGCCAGCAGCTTAGCGCACAGCGCCTACGAGCAGTACTTC. The rearrangement links TRBV7-8 to TRBJ2-7; no clear D. Per the germline V gene, CDR1 is SGHVS and CDR2 is FQNEAQ. The CDR3 spans 14 residues. Trimming removed 0 bases at V and 2 bases at J, with 8 bases between.

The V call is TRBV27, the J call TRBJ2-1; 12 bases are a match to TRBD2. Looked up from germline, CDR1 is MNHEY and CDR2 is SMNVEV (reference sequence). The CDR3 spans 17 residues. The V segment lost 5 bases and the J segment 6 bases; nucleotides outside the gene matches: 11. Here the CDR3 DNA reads TGTGCCAGCAGTCCTATCCCTCTAGCGGGAGGGCCCAATGAGCAGTTCTTC. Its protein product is CASSPIPLAGGPNEQFF.

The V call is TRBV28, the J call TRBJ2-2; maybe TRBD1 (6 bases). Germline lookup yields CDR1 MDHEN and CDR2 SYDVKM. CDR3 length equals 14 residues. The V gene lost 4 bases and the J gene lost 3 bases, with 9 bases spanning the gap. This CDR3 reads CASSSPGDTGELFF. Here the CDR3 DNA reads TGTGCCAGCAGTTCCCCAGGGGACACCGGGGAGCTGTTTTTT.

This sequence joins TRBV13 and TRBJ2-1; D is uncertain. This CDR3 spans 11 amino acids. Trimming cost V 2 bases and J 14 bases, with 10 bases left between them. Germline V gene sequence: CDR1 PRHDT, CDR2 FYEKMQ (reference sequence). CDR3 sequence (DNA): TGTGCCAGCAGCTTAACAATAGTGAAGTTCTTC. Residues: CASSLTIVKFF.

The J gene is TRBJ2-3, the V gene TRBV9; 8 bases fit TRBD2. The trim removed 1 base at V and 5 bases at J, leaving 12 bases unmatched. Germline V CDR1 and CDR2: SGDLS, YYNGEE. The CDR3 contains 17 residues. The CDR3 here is CASSVRNFPGGGDTQYF. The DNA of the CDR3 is TGTGCCAGCAGCGTACGAAATTTCCCCGGGGGGGGAGATACGCAGTATTTT.

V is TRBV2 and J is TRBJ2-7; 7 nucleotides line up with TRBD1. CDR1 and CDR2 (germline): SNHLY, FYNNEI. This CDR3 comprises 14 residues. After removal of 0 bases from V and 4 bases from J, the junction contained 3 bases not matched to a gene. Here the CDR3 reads CASSEAGTVYEQYF. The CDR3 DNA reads TGTGCCAGCAGTGAAGCCGGGACAGTTTACGAGCAGTACTTC. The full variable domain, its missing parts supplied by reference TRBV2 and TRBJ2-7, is EPEVTQTPSHQVTQMGQEVILRCVPISNHLYFYWYRQILGQKVEFLVSFYNNEISEKSEIFDDQFSVERPDGSNFTLKIRSTKLEDSAMYFCASSEAGTVYEQYFGPGTRLTVT.